This T cell receptor beta chain derives from a study of blood T cells in healthy people across ages. Comment on this clonotype: Its antigen is currently unknown. The junction shows a germline mismatch at one end, possibly a read error.

It was with a sample-barcoded 5' primer and a J-beta primer mix that a second PCR of about 6 to 12 cycles was run. Via MiXCR, TCRdb re-called the 5' RACE reads, giving one row per CDR3 protein. The repertoire holds about 640,000 distinct CDR3 sequences, roughly three fifths seen once, with approximately 40% in the top ten. The study's findings and limits: For the donors, CMV status was unknown and possibly confounded expanded clonotype changes.

Germline assignment: CDR1 SGHRS and CDR2 YFSETQ. The CDR3 contains 17 residues. Specimen: blood. The V gene is TRBV5-1, the J gene TRBJ2-2, with D perhaps TRBD1 or TRBD2 (5 bases each). The receptor was derived from a man in his fifties or sixties in good health. CDR3 sequence (DNA): TGCGTCAGCAGCACCTACCCCGGGACGAGGAACACCGGGGAGCTGTTTTTT. Translated: CVSSTYPGTRNTGELFF.